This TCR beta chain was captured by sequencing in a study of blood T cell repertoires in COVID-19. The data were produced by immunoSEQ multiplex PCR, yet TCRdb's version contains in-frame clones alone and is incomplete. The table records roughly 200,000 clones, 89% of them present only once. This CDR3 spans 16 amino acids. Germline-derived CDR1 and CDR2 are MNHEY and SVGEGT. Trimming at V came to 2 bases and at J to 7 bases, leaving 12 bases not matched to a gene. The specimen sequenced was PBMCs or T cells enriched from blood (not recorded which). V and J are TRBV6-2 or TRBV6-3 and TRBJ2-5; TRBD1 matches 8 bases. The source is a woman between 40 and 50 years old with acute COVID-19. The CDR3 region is CASSYRPGTGGRTQYF. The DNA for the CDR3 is TGTGCCAGCAGTTACCGGCCAGGGACAGGTGGCCGGACCCAGTACTTC.